A single TCR beta chain is shown here with its context. The source of the sample is a study of shared clonotypes between healthy human individuals. The table came from immunoSEQ multiplex PCR; TCRdb's copy has only in-frame clones and leaves some out. The repertoire holds 2.3 million or so clones, with about 92% as singletons. This CDR3 comprises 13 residues. The V gene lost 3 bases and the J gene lost 5 bases, with 7 bases spanning the gap. Germline loops: CDR1 WNHNN, CDR2 SYGVQD (reference sequence). The chain combines TRBV10-1 with TRBJ1-4, with D uncertain. The material sequenced was naive CD4+ T cells from PBMCs. Stated subset: CD45RA+ positively selected. The sequence derives from a man younger than 35 in good health. Some clones in this sample may be carry-over from other donors' samples. The CDR3 DNA follows: TGCGCCAGCAGTGAAGTCTTGAATGAAAAACTGTTTTTT. It encodes CASSEVLNEKLFF.